This TCR beta chain appears in the sequencing data of a study of cytomegalovirus exposure and HLA in healthy donors. Study-level background: The same platform was used for the 100 to 150 validation repertoires and the approximately 670 first-cohort repertoires, a later analysis reported. Findings and caveats of the study: That first-cohort TCR clusters tended to co-occur in the 90 to 150 validation repertoires was found in a later analysis.

Repertoires were generated with immunoSEQ multiplex PCR, while TCRdb's copy carries only in-frame clones and drops some. The data show over 200,000 clones, about 86% seen once. Remarks on this clone: The antigen is undetermined.

Material: PBMCs. This TCR was sampled from a woman aged 18-30 years in good health and CMV-seronegative.

The chain's CDR3 is CASSFFGGRALSLYEQYF. The CDR3, as DNA: TGTGCCAGCAGCTTCTTCGGCGGGAGGGCTCTCTCTCTCTACGAGCAGTACTTC. The rearrangement uses TRBV13 and TRBJ2-7; 9 bases match TRBD2. Germline lookup yields CDR1 PRHDT and CDR2 FYEKMQ (reference sequence). This CDR3 has 18 residues. With 3 bases clipped from V and 3 bases from J, the junction kept 15 bases outside the gene matches.